This T cell receptor beta chain was recovered during a study of blood T cell repertoires in COVID-19. Turning to the study itself: Sites across the United States, Italy and Spain contributed samples from acute and convalescent COVID-19. PBMCs, B-cell-depleted T cells, or T cells were the source of the cDNA or gDNA that made up the material.

As processed by the authors: Nucleated cell number was recorded as an estimate derived from reference gene primer amplification. Assay used: immunoSEQ multiplex PCR; TCRdb lists only in-frame clones, some missing. Clonal size and the V and J genes are those of that table, whereas D and trimming came from the DNA. The sample carries about 150,000 clones, around 88% recorded once. CDR3 length: 12 residues. Germline V gives CDR1 SQVTM, CDR2 ANQGSEA. The junction had 5 bases not matched to a gene; V was cut back by 7 bases and J by 6 bases. The rearrangement uses TRBV29-1 and TRBJ2-4; 8 positions agree with TRBD1. Sequenced sample: peripheral blood. The clonotype was recovered from a human donor in a cohort sampled during active COVID-19. DNA of the CDR3: TGCAGCGCAGGGACAGGCGGAAACATTCAGTACTTC. Its protein is CSAGTGGNIQYF. The full variable domain, in which reference TRBV29-1 and TRBJ2-4 provide the parts outside the CDR3, is SAVISQKPSRDICQRGTSLTIQCQVDSQVTMMFWYRQQPGQSLTLIATANQGSEATYESGFVIDKFPISRPNLTFSTLTVSNMSPEDSSIYLCSAGTGGNIQYFGAGTRLSVL.